The present T cell receptor beta chain was sequenced within a study of T cell changes during pregnancy in multiple sclerosis. Data came from immunoSEQ multiplex PCR; TCRdb stores just in-frame clones and leaves some out. The repertoire holds about 40,000 clones, with around 92% as singletons. This CDR3 comprises 16 residues. In germline, CDR1 is SGDLS, CDR2 YYNGEE. Losses at the gene ends were 3 bases for V and 4 bases for J; bases not matched to a gene: 7. This specimen consisted of CD4+ T cells from peripheral blood mononuclear cells, obtained in the second trimester of pregnancy. The clonotype comes from a female donor in good health, enrolled as a control in a pregnancy study. V and J are TRBV9 and TRBJ2-1; TRBD2 matches at 10 bases. The CDR3 bases are TGTGCCAGCAGCGGAATCCAGCGGGGGGGGTACAATGAGCAGTTCTTC. Translating gives CASSGIQRGGYNEQFF.